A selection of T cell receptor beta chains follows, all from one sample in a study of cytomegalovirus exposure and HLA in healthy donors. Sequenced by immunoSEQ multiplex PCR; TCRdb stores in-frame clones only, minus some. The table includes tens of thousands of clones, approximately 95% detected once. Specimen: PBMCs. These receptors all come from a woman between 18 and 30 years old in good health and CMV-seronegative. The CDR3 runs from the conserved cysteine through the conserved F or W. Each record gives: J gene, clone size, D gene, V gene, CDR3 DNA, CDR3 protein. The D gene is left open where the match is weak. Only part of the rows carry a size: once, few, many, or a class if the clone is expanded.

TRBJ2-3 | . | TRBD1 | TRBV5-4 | TGTGCCAGCAGCTTGGAAGCAGGGGGCGCCATCACAGATACGCAGTATTTT | CASSLEAGGAITDTQYF
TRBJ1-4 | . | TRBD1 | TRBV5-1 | TGCGCCAGCAGCTCCACCGGGACAGGGAGTGAAAAACTGTTTTTT | CASSSTGTGSEKLFF
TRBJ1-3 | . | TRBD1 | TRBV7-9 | TGTGCCAGCAGCTCGACGACAGGGGGCGAGGATGTGAACACCATATATTTT | CASSSTTGGEDVNTIYF
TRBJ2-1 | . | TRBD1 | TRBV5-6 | TGTGCCAGCAGCTTGGTTGGACAGGGGATAGACCAGTTCTTC | CASSLVGQGIDQFF
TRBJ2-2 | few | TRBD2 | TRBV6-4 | TGTGCCAGCAGCATAACTAGCGGGAGTACCGGGGAGCTGTTTTTT | CASSITSGSTGELFF
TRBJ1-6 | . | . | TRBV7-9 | TGTGCCAGCAGCCAATCAGGGGTGAGTTCACCCCTCCACTTT | CASSQSGVSSPLHF
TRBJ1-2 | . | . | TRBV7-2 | TGTGCCAGCAGCCCGTCGGGGTGGGGTGGCTACACCTTC | CASSPSGWGGYTF
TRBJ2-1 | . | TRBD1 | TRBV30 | TGTGCCTGGAGTACAGGGGCCTTTTACAATGAGCAGTTCTTC | CAWSTGAFYNEQFF
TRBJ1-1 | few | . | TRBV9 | TGTGCCAGCAGCGTCGGGGGGGCAACTGAAGCTTTCTTT | CASSVGGATEAFF
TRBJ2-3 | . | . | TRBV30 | TGTGCCTGGGGGGGGAGGCTAAACACAGATACGCAGTATTTT | CAWGGRLNTDTQYF
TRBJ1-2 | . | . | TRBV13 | TGTGCCAGCAGCTTAGGCCGGTCCTATGGCTACACCTTC | CASSLGRSYGYTF
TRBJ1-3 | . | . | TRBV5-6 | TGTGCCAGCAGCTCACTACAGGGCTTCGGAAACACCATATATTTT | CASSSLQGFGNTIYF
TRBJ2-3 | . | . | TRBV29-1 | TGCAGCGTTGGAGCAGGGCGGAGCGGCACAGATACGCAGTATTTT | CSVGAGRSGTDTQYF
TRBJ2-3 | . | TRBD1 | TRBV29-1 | TGCAGCGATACCGGGACAGGGGGTGCAGATACGCAGTATTTT | CSDTGTGGADTQYF
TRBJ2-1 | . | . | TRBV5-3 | TGTGCCAGAACCCCCGGACAGTCTATGAACAATGAGCAGTTCTTC | CARTPGQSMNNEQFF
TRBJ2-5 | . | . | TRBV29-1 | TGCAGCGCTGGGGGCCCAGGGGGTAGGACTAGCCTCTTTGAGACCCAGTACTTC | CSAGGPGGRTSLFETQYF
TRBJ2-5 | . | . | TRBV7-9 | TGTGCCAGCAGCTTAGGGGTAGTTGAGGTAGAGACCCAGTACTTC | CASSLGVVEVETQYF
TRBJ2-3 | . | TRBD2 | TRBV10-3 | TGTGCCATCAGCGGAACTAGCGCAGGGCGCACAGATACGCAGTATTTT | CAISGTSAGRTDTQYF
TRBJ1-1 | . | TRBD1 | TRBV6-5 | TGTGCCAGCAGTCGGGTGACAGGGATGGTCACTGAAGCTTTCTTT | CASSRVTGMVTEAFF
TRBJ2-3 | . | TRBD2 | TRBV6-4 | TGTGCCAGCAGTGAACTAGCGGGAGGGCCTAGTGATACGCAGTATTTT | CASSELAGGPSDTQYF
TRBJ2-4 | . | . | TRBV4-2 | TGTGCCAGCAGCGCCCCCGGGGACATTCAGTACTTC | CASSAPGDIQYF
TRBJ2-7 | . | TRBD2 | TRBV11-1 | TGTGCCAGCAGCCCGATGACTAGCACGTACGAGCAGTACTTC | CASSPMTSTYEQYF
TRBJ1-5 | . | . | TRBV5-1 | TGCGTCAGCAGACCCGGGTATAGCAATCAGCCCCAGCATTTT | CVSRPGYSNQPQHF
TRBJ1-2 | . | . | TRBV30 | TGTGCCTGGAGTGTACGAGGTGGAAGCTACACCTTC | CAWSVRGGSYTF
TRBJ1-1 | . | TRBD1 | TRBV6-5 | TGTGCCAGCAGCTACAGGGGGCGTGACACTGAAGCTTTCTTT | CASSYRGRDTEAFF
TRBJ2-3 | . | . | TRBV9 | TGTGCCAGCAGCGTAGGGCTCACAGATACGCAGTATTTT | CASSVGLTDTQYF
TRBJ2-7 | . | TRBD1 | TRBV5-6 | TGTGCCAGCAGCTTGGGGTGGGGACAGGGGGCGGACGAGCAGTACTTC | CASSLGWGQGADEQYF
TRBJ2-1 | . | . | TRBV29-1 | TGCAGCGCCGAGGGAACGGACTCCTACAATGAGCAGTTCTTC | CSAEGTDSYNEQFF
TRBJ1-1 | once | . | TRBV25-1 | TGTGCCAGCAGTGAGGACACCATGGGGGCAACCGGAGCTTTCTTT | CASSEDTMGATGAFF
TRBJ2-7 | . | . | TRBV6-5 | TGTGCCAGCAGTTTTTCTCCCCGGGACGAGCAGTACTTC | CASSFSPRDEQYF
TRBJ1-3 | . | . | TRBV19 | TGTGCCAGTAGTAGTCAGGTACTTAACACCATATATTTT | CASSSQVLNTIYF
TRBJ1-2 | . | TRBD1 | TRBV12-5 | TGTGCTAGTGGTTTGCAGGGGGTCTATGGCTACACCTTC | CASGLQGVYGYTF
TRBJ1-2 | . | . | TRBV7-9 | TGTGCCAGCGCCGGGAACTATGGCTACACCTTC | CASAGNYGYTF
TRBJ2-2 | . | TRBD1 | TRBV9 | TGTGCCAGCAGCATCTCCTTACAGGGGGCGGGCACCGGGGAGCTGTTTTTT | CASSISLQGAGTGELFF
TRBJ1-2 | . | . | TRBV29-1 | TGCAGCGTTGAAAATGCGAAGTTAAACTATGGCTACACCTTC | CSVENAKLNYGYTF
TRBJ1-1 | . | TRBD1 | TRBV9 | TGTGCCAGCAGCGCCGGGGGAGGGACAGGGGTTGAAGCTTTCTTT | CASSAGGGTGVEAFF
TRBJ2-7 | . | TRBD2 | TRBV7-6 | TGTGCCAGCAGCACAAGACTAGCGGGTCCCTACGAGCAGTACTTC | CASSTRLAGPYEQYF
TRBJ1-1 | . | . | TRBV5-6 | TGTGCCAGCAGCTCTGACTACACTGAAGCTTTCTTT | CASSSDYTEAFF
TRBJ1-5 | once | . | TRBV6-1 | TGTGCCAGCAGTGAAATGGCATTGAGGGATCAGCCCCAGCATTTT | CASSEMALRDQPQHF
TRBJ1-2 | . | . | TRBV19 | TGTGCCAGTAGTATATTCGCGCCGTTTAACTATGGCTACACCTTC | CASSIFAPFNYGYTF
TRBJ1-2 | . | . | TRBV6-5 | TGTGCCAGCAGTTCCCCCCAGGGTCCGTATGGCTACACCTTC | CASSSPQGPYGYTF
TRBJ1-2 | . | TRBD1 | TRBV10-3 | TGTGCCATCAGTGAGTCGCTCACAGGGGGAGGTGGCTACACCTTC | CAISESLTGGGGYTF
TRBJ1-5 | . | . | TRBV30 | TGTGCCTGGAGTGAGTCCCCTAACCTCCTCGGTCAGCCCCAGCATTTT | CAWSESPNLLGQPQHF
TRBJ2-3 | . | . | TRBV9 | TGTGCCAGCAGCGTATTTGGCGGGGATACGCAGTATTTT | CASSVFGGDTQYF
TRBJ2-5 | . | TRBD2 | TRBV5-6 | TGTGCCAGCAGCCCACTAGCGGGAGAGACCCAGTACTTC | CASSPLAGETQYF
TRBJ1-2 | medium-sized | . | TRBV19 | TGTGCCAGTAGTATGTTTGAGGGCTACACCTTC | CASSMFEGYTF
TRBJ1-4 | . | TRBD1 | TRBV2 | TGTGCCATTATCATCCGGGACAGGGAGAATGAAAAACTGTTTTTT | CAIIIRDRENEKLFF
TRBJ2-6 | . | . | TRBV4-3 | TGCGCCAGCAGCCAAGATCTCTTAATAGTGGGGGCCAACGTCCTGACTTTC | CASSQDLLIVGANVLTF
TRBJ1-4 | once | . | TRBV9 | TGTGCCAGCAGCGTAGTAGCCGGGAGGAATGAAAAACTGTTTTTT | CASSVVAGRNEKLFF